The 14 T cell receptor beta chains below were found in one sample sequenced in a study of cytomegalovirus exposure and HLA in healthy donors. TCRdb's copy holds only in-frame clones and misses some; the assay was immunoSEQ multiplex PCR. Altogether fewer than 250,000 clones are present, roughly 83% being singletons, with the ten largest covering 11% to 15%. The specimen was PBMCs. The receptors come from a woman aged 25 to 45 in good health and CMV-seropositive.

This clone showed up just once. The chain carries TRBV6-5 and TRBJ2-7; TRBD2 aligns across 12 bases. CDR1 and CDR2 from the germline V gene are MNHEY and SVGAGI. This CDR3 contains 16 residues. The ends lost 2 bases at V and 6 bases at J; junction bases unmatched: 8. CDR3 loop: CASSYGLAGGPFEQYF. Here the CDR3 DNA reads TGTGCCAGCAGTTACGGGCTAGCGGGAGGGCCATTCGAGCAGTACTTC.

This clone was detected only once. V gene TRBV30 combines with J gene TRBJ2-1; perhaps TRBD2 as D (7 bases). V lost 2 bases, J lost 8 bases, and 16 bases lay in between. CDR1 and CDR2 from the germline V gene are GTSNPN and SVGIG (reference sequence). CDR3 length: 14 amino acids. This chain's CDR3 is CAWSTAEGGDEQFF. DNA of the CDR3: TGTGCCTGGAGTACTGCCGAGGGGGGGGATGAGCAGTTCTTC.

In regard to this clone: The identical CDR3 is also encoded by other nucleotide sequences in the sample. The chain combines TRBV27 with TRBJ2-5; D is undetermined. Germline CDR1 and CDR2: MNHEY and SMNVEV (reference sequence). This CDR3 comprises 11 residues. V shed 2 bases and J shed 5 bases, with 3 bases lying between them. CDR3 bases: TGTGCCAGCAGTTTAGGGGAGACCCAGTACTTC. It specifies CASSLGETQYF.

This clone was seen a single time. The chain joins TRBV2 to TRBJ2-2; 7 bases fit TRBD1. From germline, CDR1 is SNHLY and CDR2 FYNNEI. V shed 8 bases, J shed 6 bases, and the junction held 9 bases outside the gene matches. The CDR3 contains 14 residues. In DNA, the CDR3 is TGTGCCAGCGCTTCCGGGACAGCGGCCGGGGAGCTGTTTTTT. Amino acid sequence: CASASGTAAGELFF.

There are a few counts of this clone. The rearrangement links TRBV5-6 to TRBJ1-2; possible D gene TRBD1, 6 bases. The germline V and J ends were trimmed by 3 bases and 3 bases, with 18 bases remaining between them. Per the germline V gene, CDR1 is SGHDT and CDR2 is YYEEEE. The CDR3 spans 16 residues. Written as DNA, the CDR3 is TGTGCCAGCAGCTCCCCACATCAGGCAGGGGACTATGGCTACACCTTC. It specifies CASSSPHQAGDYGYTF.

CDR3 in DNA: TGTGCCAGTAGCCCTATTCTACAGGTTTACACAGATACGCAGTATTTT. Translated: CASSPILQVYTDTQYF. The chain combines TRBV19 with TRBJ2-3; maybe TRBD1 (5 bases). This CDR3 is 16 amino acids long. V was trimmed by 6 bases and J by 2 bases, leaving 18 bases between them. Germline V gene data show CDR1 as LNHDA and CDR2 as SQIVND (reference sequence).

The sample holds a few counts of this clone. The chain is built from TRBV28 and TRBJ1-4; D is uncertain. The CDR3 extends over 14 amino acids. V was cut by 5 bases and J by 7 bases, with 14 bases left in between. Germline V gives CDR1 MDHEN, CDR2 SYDVKM. Here the CDR3 reads CASSPPLRTEKLFF. The CDR3 DNA follows: TGTGCCAGCAGTCCCCCCCTTAGGACTGAAAAACTGTTTTTT.

This chain uses TRBV19 with TRBJ2-7, with D possibly called TRBD1 or TRBD2 (5 bases each). The germline V and J ends were trimmed by 5 bases and 6 bases, with 23 bases remaining between them. Germline CDR1 is LNHDA and CDR2 is SQIVND (reference sequence). CDR3 length: 16 amino acids. Here the CDR3 reads CASSGLTTGQGGEQYF. The CDR3, as DNA: TGTGCCAGTAGTGGACTTACCACGGGGCAGGGCGGCGAGCAGTACTTC.

The chain uses TRBV2 and TRBJ1-2; D ambiguous. Germline CDR1 and CDR2: SNHLY and FYNNEI. V was shortened by 0 bases and J by 5 bases, with 16 bases between the two germline ends. This CDR3 is 16 amino acids long. CDR3 DNA sequence: TGTGCCAGCAGTGAAGCGCTTCCTTTTAGGGCTTATGGCTACACCTTC. This translates into CASSEALPFRAYGYTF.

The chain combines TRBV4-1 with TRBJ1-1; a weak D match, TRBD1 (5 bases). Germline V gene data show CDR1 as MGHRA and CDR2 as YSYEKL. This CDR3 contains 14 residues. V lost 2 bases and J lost 1, with 8 bases in between. For the CDR3, the DNA is TGCGCCAGCAGCCAAATGGGGGGGAACACTGAAGCTTTCTTT. As protein: CASSQMGGNTEAFF.

The chain recombines TRBV30 with TRBJ2-1, with 8 bases lining up with TRBD2. J lost 7 bases, V lost 3 bases, and 11 bases had no gene match. Germline V CDR1 and CDR2: GTSNPN, SVGIG (reference sequence). The CDR3 has 15 residues. The CDR3: CAWRQTSVLTNEQFF. CDR3 coding DNA: TGTGCCTGGAGGCAGACTAGCGTACTTACTAATGAGCAGTTCTTC.

This clone was seen only once. This CDR3 reads CASSLSGFYYGYTF. The CDR3 DNA reads TGTGCCAGCAGTTTATCGGGTTTTTACTATGGCTACACCTTC. The chain combines TRBV27 with TRBJ1-2; D remains ambiguous. The V end lost 0 bases, the J end lost 3 bases, and 8 bases lay between the germline ends. The CDR3 extends over 14 amino acids. Germline CDR1 reads MNHEY; CDR2 reads SMNVEV (reference sequence).

This rearrangement joins TRBV5-1 to TRBJ1-2; possibly TRBD1 for D (6 bases). From germline, CDR1 is SGHRS and CDR2 YFSETQ. V was pared by 4 bases and J by 7 bases, with 17 bases between. The CDR3 totals 14 residues. The CDR3 bases are TGCGCCAGCAGCCCATTGACAGGAGTCGGTGGCTACACCTTC. It specifies CASSPLTGVGGYTF.

The J gene is TRBJ2-7, the V gene TRBV4-3, with 12 bases that match TRBD1. The germline V gene encodes CDR1 LGHNA and CDR2 YSLEER. This CDR3 contains 14 residues. With V trimmed by 4 bases and J by 5 bases, 3 bases remained unmatched. The CDR3: CASSRGTGGDEQYF. The CDR3 bases are TGCGCCAGCAGCCGAGGGACAGGGGGCGACGAGCAGTACTTC.